This T cell receptor beta chain was recorded in a study of T-cell reconstitution after alpha-beta-depleted transplantation in children. This clonotype was seen more than once but under ten times. The TCRbeta library incorporated unique molecular identifiers. TCRdb passed the PCR reads through MiXCR, listing each CDR3 protein once. This sample carries a few hundred thousand distinct CDR3 sequences, about a tenth of them seen once, and the ten largest clones take about 2.3%. The length of the CDR3 is 18 residues. Per the germline V gene, CDR1 is MNHNS and CDR2 is SASEGT. The trim removed 3 bases at V and 1 base at J, leaving 10 bases unmatched.

The clonotype comes from a human donor who donated a stem cell graft to a child with acute lymphoblastic leukemia. The sample was PBMCs from the stem cell graft donor, taken from the stem cell graft. The V and J genes are TRBV6-1 and TRBJ2-3, with TRBD2 identical over 10 bases. The CDR3 region is CASSDRLAGAARTDTQYF. The CDR3 region has the DNA TGTGCCAGCAGTGACCGGCTAGCGGGAGCTGCACGCACAGATACGCAGTATTTT.